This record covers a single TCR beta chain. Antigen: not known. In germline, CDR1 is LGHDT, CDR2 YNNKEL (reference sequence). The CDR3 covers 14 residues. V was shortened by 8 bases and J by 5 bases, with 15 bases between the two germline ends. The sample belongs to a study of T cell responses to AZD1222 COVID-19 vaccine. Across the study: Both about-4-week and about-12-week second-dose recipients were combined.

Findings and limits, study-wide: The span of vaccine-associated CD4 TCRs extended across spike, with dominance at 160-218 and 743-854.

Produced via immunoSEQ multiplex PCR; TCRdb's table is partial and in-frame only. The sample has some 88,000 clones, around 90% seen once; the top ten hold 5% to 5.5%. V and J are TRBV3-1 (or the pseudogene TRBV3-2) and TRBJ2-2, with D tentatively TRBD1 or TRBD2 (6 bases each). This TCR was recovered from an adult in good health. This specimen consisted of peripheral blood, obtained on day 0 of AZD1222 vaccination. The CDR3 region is CASAKGGRTGELFF. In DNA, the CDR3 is TGTGCCAGCGCCAAGGGGGGCAGGACCGGGGAGCTGTTTTTT.